The rows below give T cell receptor beta chains drawn from one sample of a study of T cells in Graves' hyperthyroidism and ophthalmopathy. TCRdb reprocessed the multiplex PCR reads via MiXCR and lists one record per CDR3 protein. The sample records fewer than 450,000 distinct CDR3 sequences, roughly 15% being singletons. The sample taken for sequencing was blood. These receptors originate from a woman aged 60-75 years with Graves' ophthalmopathy. CDR3s leave out the opening cysteine and the closing phenylalanine or tryptophan. The order of the fields is V gene, clone size, CDR3 length, CDR3 protein. For some rows the clone size is stated as once, few or many, or as a class when expanded; others skip it.

v_call: TRBV10-3; clone_size: many; cdr3_length: 13; cdr3_aa: AIGESTRTNTEAF
v_call: TRBV28; clone_size: many; cdr3_length: 13; cdr3_aa: ASSLLGAVNTEAF
v_call: TRBV7-3; clone_size: many; cdr3_length: 13; cdr3_aa: ASSSSGRSTGELF
v_call: TRBV2; clone_size: .; cdr3_length: 9; cdr3_aa: ASDKDYEQY
v_call: TRBV20-1; clone_size: few; cdr3_length: 12; cdr3_aa: SASKRGRHGELF
v_call: TRBV28; clone_size: many; cdr3_length: 12; cdr3_aa: ASSLWGTNYGYT
v_call: TRBV6-1; clone_size: many; cdr3_length: 13; cdr3_aa: ASSYHRTGEETQY
v_call: TRBV20-1; clone_size: many; cdr3_length: 12; cdr3_aa: SAREQGFPYEQY
v_call: TRBV11-2; clone_size: many; cdr3_length: 13; cdr3_aa: ASRSLREGRYEQY
v_call: TRBV10-3; clone_size: many; cdr3_length: 13; cdr3_aa: AISESKAGVGEQF
v_call: TRBV3-1; clone_size: many; cdr3_length: 14; cdr3_aa: ASSQTSRGHGNIQY
v_call: TRBV20-1; clone_size: many; cdr3_length: 13; cdr3_aa: SARPREGPYNEQF
v_call: TRBV18; clone_size: many; cdr3_length: 11; cdr3_aa: ASSPGLEETQY
v_call: TRBV5-1; clone_size: .; cdr3_length: 12; cdr3_aa: ASSFASGSNEQY
v_call: TRBV28; clone_size: many; cdr3_length: 14; cdr3_aa: ASTPLGGAFSYEQY
v_call: TRBV7-9; clone_size: many; cdr3_length: 12; cdr3_aa: ASSQLQGSDIQY